Listed below are T cell receptor beta chains from one sample, sequenced in a study of blood T cells in healthy people across ages. TCRdb re-called the 5' RACE reads with MiXCR, one entry per CDR3 protein. The sample lists 800,000 to 1,000,000 distinct CDR3 sequences; about 44% were seen once. The sequencing sample was made of blood. The receptors stem from a man aged 25-45 years in good health. The CDR3 runs from the conserved cysteine through the conserved F or W. The D gene is left open where the match is weak. For some rows the clone size is stated as once, few or many, or as a class when expanded; others skip it.

V gene: TRBV2; J gene: TRBJ2-3; D gene: NA; clone size: NA; CDR3 DNA: TGTGCCAGCAGTTGGGGGCTAGCGACCACAGATACGCAGTATTTT; CDR3 protein: CASSWGLATTDTQYF
V gene: TRBV2; J gene: TRBJ2-7; D gene: TRBD1; clone size: NA; CDR3 DNA: TGTGCCAGCAGTGAGGACAGGGGCTCCTACAATGAGCAGTACTTC; CDR3 protein: CASSEDRGSYNEQYF
V gene: TRBV12-3/TRBV12-4; J gene: TRBJ2-3; D gene: NA; clone size: NA; CDR3 DNA: TGTGCCAGCACCCCGGACCTTGGGCGCACAGATACGCAGTATTTT; CDR3 protein: CASTPDLGRTDTQYF
V gene: TRBV15; J gene: TRBJ1-1; D gene: TRBD1; clone size: NA; CDR3 DNA: TGTGCCGCCAGCAGGGGGCCGGGAAACACTGAAGCTTTCTTT; CDR3 protein: CAASRGPGNTEAFF
V gene: TRBV20-1; J gene: TRBJ1-4; D gene: TRBD1; clone size: few; CDR3 DNA: TGCAGTGCTAGACCTAGGACAGGGGGCTTTAATGAAAAACTGTTTTTT; CDR3 protein: CSARPRTGGFNEKLFF
V gene: TRBV6-5; J gene: TRBJ2-5; D gene: NA; clone size: few; CDR3 DNA: TGTGCCAGCAGTTACTCACAGATAATCCAAGAGACCCAGTACTTC; CDR3 protein: CASSYSQIIQETQYF
V gene: TRBV20-1; J gene: TRBJ1-1; D gene: NA; clone size: few; CDR3 DNA: TGCAGTGCTAGAGTAGGGAACACTGAAGCTTTCTTT; CDR3 protein: CSARVGNTEAFF
V gene: TRBV6-2/TRBV6-3; J gene: TRBJ2-3; D gene: NA; clone size: once; CDR3 DNA: TGTGCCAGCAGTTTCTTCGGCGGACTCACAGATACGCAGTATTTT; CDR3 protein: CASSFFGGLTDTQYF
V gene: TRBV28; J gene: TRBJ2-4; D gene: TRBD1; clone size: NA; CDR3 DNA: TGTGCCAGTACCGGGACAGGGTTTGGCAAAAACATTCAGTACTTC; CDR3 protein: CASTGTGFGKNIQYF
V gene: TRBV12-3/TRBV12-4; J gene: TRBJ2-2; D gene: TRBD1; clone size: few; CDR3 DNA: TGTGCCAGCAGCCCGACAGGGGGAGGGGAGCTGTTTTTT; CDR3 protein: CASSPTGGGELFF
V gene: TRBV6-6; J gene: TRBJ2-7; D gene: TRBD1; clone size: NA; CDR3 DNA: TGTGCCAGCACCGACAGGGGGGAAAGGAACGAGCAGTACTTC; CDR3 protein: CASTDRGERNEQYF
V gene: TRBV7-9; J gene: TRBJ2-2; D gene: NA; clone size: few; CDR3 DNA: TGTGCCAGCAGACATTTGAACACCGGGGAGCTGTTTTTT; CDR3 protein: CASRHLNTGELFF
V gene: TRBV6-2/TRBV6-3; J gene: TRBJ2-1; D gene: TRBD2; clone size: NA; CDR3 DNA: TGTGCCGGCTCGGCGGGGGGATATTACAATGAGCAGTTCTTC; CDR3 protein: CAGSAGGYYNEQFF
V gene: TRBV12-3/TRBV12-4; J gene: TRBJ2-7; D gene: TRBD2; clone size: NA; CDR3 DNA: TGTGCCAGCAGGCTAGCGGGGGGGCTGAACATTCGGTACTTC; CDR3 protein: CASRLAGGLNIRYF
V gene: TRBV29-1; J gene: TRBJ1-2; D gene: TRBD1; clone size: few; CDR3 DNA: TGCAGCGTCCGGACAGGGGGGGTCTATGGCTACACCTTC; CDR3 protein: CSVRTGGVYGYTF
V gene: TRBV20-1; J gene: TRBJ2-7; D gene: NA; clone size: NA; CDR3 DNA: TGCAGTGCCGACAAAGCCTACGAGCAGTACTTC; CDR3 protein: CSADKAYEQYF
V gene: TRBV7-2; J gene: TRBJ2-1; D gene: NA; clone size: NA; CDR3 DNA: TGTGCCAGCAGCTTAAACTTAGAAATCTACAATGAGCAGTTCTTC; CDR3 protein: CASSLNLEIYNEQFF
V gene: TRBV7-2; J gene: TRBJ2-7; D gene: NA; clone size: NA; CDR3 DNA: TGTGCCAGCAGCGTCCCAAGCTCCTACGAGCAGTACTTC; CDR3 protein: CASSVPSSYEQYF
V gene: TRBV11-3; J gene: TRBJ2-7; D gene: TRBD1; clone size: NA; CDR3 DNA: TGTGCCAGCAGCCGGACAGGACCACGCGAGCAGTACTTC; CDR3 protein: CASSRTGPREQYF
V gene: TRBV12-3/TRBV12-4; J gene: TRBJ2-3; D gene: NA; clone size: NA; CDR3 DNA: TGTGCCAGCAGTCATGCGGACTCGGCAGATACGCAGTATTTT; CDR3 protein: CASSHADSADTQYF
V gene: TRBV4-1; J gene: TRBJ2-7; D gene: NA; clone size: NA; CDR3 DNA: TGCGCCAGCAGCCAAGAGCCCGGTCTCGATTCCTACGAGCAGTACTTC; CDR3 protein: CASSQEPGLDSYEQYF
V gene: TRBV28; J gene: TRBJ2-6; D gene: TRBD1; clone size: few; CDR3 DNA: TGTGCCAGCACGTCGGCAGGGGGATCTGGGGCCAACGTCCTGACTTTC; CDR3 protein: CASTSAGGSGANVLTF
V gene: TRBV27; J gene: TRBJ2-7; D gene: NA; clone size: NA; CDR3 DNA: TGTGCCAGCAGTTTTAGCTTGAGACGGGAGTACGAGCAGTACTTC; CDR3 protein: CASSFSLRREYEQYF
V gene: TRBV7-9; J gene: TRBJ1-6; D gene: NA; clone size: NA; CDR3 DNA: TGCGCCAGCAGCCCCCCCGGGCCGGAGAATTCACCCCTCCACTTT; CDR3 protein: CASSPPGPENSPLHF
V gene: TRBV28; J gene: TRBJ2-4; D gene: NA; clone size: many; CDR3 DNA: TGTGCCAGCAGTTTGGACAGAAACATTCAGTACTTC; CDR3 protein: CASSLDRNIQYF
V gene: TRBV29-1; J gene: TRBJ2-1; D gene: TRBD2; clone size: NA; CDR3 DNA: TGCAGCGTTGAAGATATCGCGGGGGGTTACAATGAGCAGTTCTTC; CDR3 protein: CSVEDIAGGYNEQFF
V gene: TRBV6-5; J gene: TRBJ2-4; D gene: NA; clone size: many; CDR3 DNA: TGTGCCTGTCCGAAGGTCATAGCCAAAAACATTCAGTACTTC; CDR3 protein: CACPKVIAKNIQYF
V gene: TRBV13; J gene: TRBJ2-6; D gene: TRBD1; clone size: NA; CDR3 DNA: TGTGCCAGCAGTTCCGGGACAGGGTTGTCTGGGGCCAACGTCGTGACTTTC; CDR3 protein: CASSSGTGLSGANVVTF
V gene: TRBV3-1; J gene: TRBJ1-1; D gene: NA; clone size: NA; CDR3 DNA: TGTGCCAGCAGCCAATTTGGAGGGGTTAGGACTACAATAGGGACTGAAGCTTTCTTT; CDR3 protein: CASSQFGGVRTTIGTEAFF
V gene: TRBV20-1; J gene: TRBJ2-7; D gene: NA; clone size: NA; CDR3 DNA: TGCGCACCCTTAAGGGAGGATTTCACCTACGAGCAGTGCTTC; CDR3 protein: CAPLREDFTYEQCF
V gene: TRBV25-1; J gene: TRBJ2-4; D gene: TRBD1; clone size: NA; CDR3 DNA: TGTGCCAGCAGTGAATATAGGATGGGACAGGGGGGAGACATTCAGTACTTC; CDR3 protein: CASSEYRMGQGGDIQYF
V gene: TRBV7-9; J gene: TRBJ1-1; D gene: NA; clone size: NA; CDR3 DNA: TGTGCCAGCAGCTTTTATCGTCGGATGAACACTGAAGCTTTCTTT; CDR3 protein: CASSFYRRMNTEAFF
V gene: TRBV6-5; J gene: TRBJ2-3; D gene: TRBD2; clone size: many; CDR3 DNA: TGTGCCATCCGAAGGTCGGCACTAGCGGGGACGCAGTATTTT; CDR3 protein: CAIRRSALAGTQYF
V gene: TRBV5-1; J gene: TRBJ1-4; D gene: NA; clone size: NA; CDR3 DNA: TGCGCCAGCGGCCTGACAGGCGCACCTAATGAAAAACTGTTTTTT; CDR3 protein: CASGLTGAPNEKLFF
V gene: TRBV12-3/TRBV12-4; J gene: TRBJ1-2; D gene: NA; clone size: NA; CDR3 DNA: TGTGCCAGCAGAGAGGACAACTATGGCTACACCTTC; CDR3 protein: CASREDNYGYTF
V gene: TRBV20-1; J gene: TRBJ2-3; D gene: NA; clone size: NA; CDR3 DNA: TGCAGTGCTAGAGATCCCCGGGGGCTCACAGATACGCAGTATTTT; CDR3 protein: CSARDPRGLTDTQYF
V gene: TRBV9; J gene: TRBJ2-5; D gene: NA; clone size: NA; CDR3 DNA: TGTGACAGCAGCGTCAATACAGGATCCCGTGAGACCCAGTACTTC; CDR3 protein: CDSSVNTGSRETQYF
V gene: TRBV28; J gene: TRBJ2-3; D gene: TRBD2; clone size: NA; CDR3 DNA: TGTGCCAGCAGCCCGGGACTAGCGGGGGGGCGCGGTACGCAGTATTTT; CDR3 protein: CASSPGLAGGRGTQYF
V gene: TRBV7-9; J gene: TRBJ2-2; D gene: NA; clone size: once; CDR3 DNA: TGTGCCAGCAGCTTAGCTGGTGGCTTTAACACCGGGGAGCTGTTTTTT; CDR3 protein: CASSLAGGFNTGELFF
V gene: TRBV4-1; J gene: TRBJ2-5; D gene: TRBD2; clone size: few; CDR3 DNA: TGCGCCAGCAGCCAAGATGGGAGACTAGCTCCCGAGACCCAGTACTTC; CDR3 protein: CASSQDGRLAPETQYF
V gene: TRBV7-2; J gene: TRBJ1-5; D gene: TRBD1; clone size: NA; CDR3 DNA: TGTGCCAGCAGCTTAGGACAGGGCCTAGGGCCCCAGCATTTT; CDR3 protein: CASSLGQGLGPQHF
V gene: TRBV12-3/TRBV12-4; J gene: TRBJ1-4; D gene: NA; clone size: NA; CDR3 DNA: TGTGCCAGCAGTGAGGACACCTGGGGTGAAAAACTGTTTTTT; CDR3 protein: CASSEDTWGEKLFF
V gene: TRBV10-3; J gene: TRBJ1-1; D gene: NA; clone size: NA; CDR3 DNA: TGTGCCATCAGTGAGTCAGATGAAGCTTTCTTT; CDR3 protein: CAISESDEAFF
V gene: TRBV6-2/TRBV6-3; J gene: TRBJ1-1; D gene: NA; clone size: NA; CDR3 DNA: TGTGCCAGCACCCCCCGGGGTTCCACTGAAGCTTTCTTT; CDR3 protein: CASTPRGSTEAFF
V gene: TRBV4-3; J gene: TRBJ1-3; D gene: NA; clone size: NA; CDR3 DNA: TGCGCCAGCAGCCAAGATAGAGGGACAAACACCATATATTTT; CDR3 protein: CASSQDRGTNTIYF
V gene: TRBV9; J gene: TRBJ2-5; D gene: TRBD1; clone size: NA; CDR3 DNA: TGTGCCAGCAGCGTAGTCGGGACAGGAGGTAATGAGCAGTACTTC; CDR3 protein: CASSVVGTGGNEQYF
V gene: TRBV30; J gene: TRBJ2-3; D gene: NA; clone size: NA; CDR3 DNA: TGTGCCTGGAGTGTAGGGACTCCACGGACAGATACGCAGTATTTT; CDR3 protein: CAWSVGTPRTDTQYF
V gene: TRBV7-9; J gene: TRBJ1-2; D gene: TRBD1; clone size: NA; CDR3 DNA: TGTGCCAGCAGCTTACTCCGGGACAGGGCTAACTCTAACTATGGCTACACCTTC; CDR3 protein: CASSLLRDRANSNYGYTF
V gene: TRBV7-2; J gene: TRBJ2-5; D gene: NA; clone size: NA; CDR3 DNA: TGTGCCAGCACAAAAACGATAGCCGTGGGGAATGAGCAGTACTTC; CDR3 protein: CASTKTIAVGNEQYF
V gene: TRBV5-1; J gene: TRBJ2-1; D gene: NA; clone size: NA; CDR3 DNA: TGCGCCAGCAGCTTGGGACAGGGAGGTGGGTTGTACAATGAGCAGTTCTTC; CDR3 protein: CASSLGQGGGLYNEQFF
V gene: TRBV4-3; J gene: TRBJ2-7; D gene: NA; clone size: NA; CDR3 DNA: TGCGCCAGCAGCCAAGATCACACCTTATACGAGCAGTACTTC; CDR3 protein: CASSQDHTLYEQYF
V gene: TRBV20-1; J gene: TRBJ2-5; D gene: NA; clone size: few; CDR3 DNA: TGCAGTGCTAGAGGTCTGCGTGCGTTAGGCCAAGAGACCCAGTACTTC; CDR3 protein: CSARGLRALGQETQYF
V gene: TRBV6-5; J gene: TRBJ1-2; D gene: NA; clone size: NA; CDR3 DNA: TGTGCCAGCAGTTACTCGGGCTATTCGGACTATGGCTACACCTTC; CDR3 protein: CASSYSGYSDYGYTF
V gene: TRBV3-1; J gene: TRBJ2-3; D gene: NA; clone size: few; CDR3 DNA: TGTGCCAGCAGCCCCAGGGGAGTGATCACAGATACGCAGTATTTT; CDR3 protein: CASSPRGVITDTQYF
V gene: TRBV4-3; J gene: TRBJ2-7; D gene: NA; clone size: NA; CDR3 DNA: TGCGCCAGCAGCCAAGATCAGGCAAGCCCATACGAGCAGTACTTC; CDR3 protein: CASSQDQASPYEQYF
V gene: TRBV12-3/TRBV12-4; J gene: TRBJ2-7; D gene: NA; clone size: NA; CDR3 DNA: TGTGCCAGCAGTTTCGCGTCCCAATACGAGCAGTACTTC; CDR3 protein: CASSFASQYEQYF
V gene: TRBV5-6; J gene: TRBJ2-7; D gene: NA; clone size: few; CDR3 DNA: TGTGCCAGCAGCTTCTGGACAGAATACTACGAGCAGTACTTC; CDR3 protein: CASSFWTEYYEQYF
V gene: TRBV27; J gene: TRBJ1-1; D gene: NA; clone size: NA; CDR3 DNA: TGTGCCAGCGGGGGACATTTGAACACTGAAGCTTTCTTT; CDR3 protein: CASGGHLNTEAFF
V gene: TRBV9; J gene: TRBJ2-3; D gene: NA; clone size: NA; CDR3 DNA: TGTGCCAGCAGCGTAGCATGGGGCCGCACAGATACGCAGTATTTT; CDR3 protein: CASSVAWGRTDTQYF